This T cell receptor (beta chain) derives from a study of shared clonotypes between healthy human individuals. Germline CDR1 and CDR2: SGHAT and FQNNGV. This CDR3 has 14 residues. V was clipped by 3 bases and J by 6 bases, with 15 bases between them. Sequenced by immunoSEQ multiplex PCR; TCRdb stores in-frame clones only, minus some. The top ten clones hold about 1.8% of a sample with about 2.1 million clones, more than 85% of them seen once. In the naive CD8 group, cells lacked CD45RO and were positively selected for CCR7, so terminally differentiated effector memory CD45RA+ cells were left out. Donors were healthy HIV-negative adults without recent acute infections or vaccinations.

The clonotype originates from a man between 18 and 35 years old in good health. Some clones in this sample may be carry-over from other donors' samples. Source material: naive CD8+ T cells from PBMCs. The chain combines TRBV11-2 with TRBJ2-7; no reliable D call. CDR3 amino acids: CASSFAPQFIEQYF. In nucleotides, the CDR3 is TGTGCCAGCAGCTTCGCTCCACAATTTATCGAGCAGTACTTC.